The present entry profiles one T cell receptor (beta chain) with its context. The data stem from a study of blood T cell repertoires in COVID-19. Study-wide context: PBMCs, B-cell-depleted T cells, or T cells provided the cDNA or gDNA that made up the material.

The ends were cut back, 2 bases at V and 9 bases at J, with 8 bases in the middle. The germline V gene has CDR1 MNHNS and CDR2 SASEGT. The CDR3 length is 13 residues. Repertoires were generated with immunoSEQ multiplex PCR, while TCRdb's copy carries only in-frame clones and drops some. The table shows about 180,000 clones, with approximately 85% occurring only once. The TCR was taken from a woman older than 75 with acute or convalescent COVID-19. The rearrangement joins TRBV6-1 to TRBJ1-6; no definite D call. The sequenced material came from peripheral blood. CDR3 bases: TGTGCCAGCAGTGAATTTTTGAGTTCACCCCTCCACTTT. Amino acid sequence: CASSEFLSSPLHF.